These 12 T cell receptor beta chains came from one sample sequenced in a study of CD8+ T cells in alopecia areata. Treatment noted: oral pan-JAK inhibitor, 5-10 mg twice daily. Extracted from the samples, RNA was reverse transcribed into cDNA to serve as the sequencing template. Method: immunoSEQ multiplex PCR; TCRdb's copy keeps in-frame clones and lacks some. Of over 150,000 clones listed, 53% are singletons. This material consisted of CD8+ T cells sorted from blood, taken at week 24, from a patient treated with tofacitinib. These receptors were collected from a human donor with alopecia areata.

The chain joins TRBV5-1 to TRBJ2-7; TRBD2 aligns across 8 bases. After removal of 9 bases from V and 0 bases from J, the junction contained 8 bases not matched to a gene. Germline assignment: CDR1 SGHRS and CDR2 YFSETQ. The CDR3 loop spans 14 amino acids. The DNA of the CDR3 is TGCGCCACTGGGCGGGGGGACGGCTCCTACGAGCAGTACTTC. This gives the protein CATGRGDGSYEQYF.

CDR3 amino acids: CASSLALGLGVYNEQFF. The CDR3 DNA reads as TGTGCCAGCAGCTTGGCCCTGGGGTTGGGGGTTTACAATGAGCAGTTCTTC. The chain has TRBV5-6 and TRBJ2-1, with D perhaps assigned TRBD1 or TRBD2 (5 bases each). CDR3 length equals 17 residues. Trimming left V 0 bases short and J 4 bases short, with 17 bases between. Germline assignment: CDR1 SGHDT and CDR2 YYEEEE.

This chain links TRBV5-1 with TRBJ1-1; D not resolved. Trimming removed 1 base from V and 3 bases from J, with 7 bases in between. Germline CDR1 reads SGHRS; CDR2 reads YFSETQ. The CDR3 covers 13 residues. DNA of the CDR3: TGCGCCAGCAGCTTGAGCGGCTACACTGAAGCTTTCTTT. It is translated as CASSLSGYTEAFF.

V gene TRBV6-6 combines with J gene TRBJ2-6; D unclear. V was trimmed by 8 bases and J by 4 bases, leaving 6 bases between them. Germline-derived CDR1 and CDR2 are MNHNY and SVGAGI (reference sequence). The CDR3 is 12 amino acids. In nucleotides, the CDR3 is TGTGCCAGCCTAGGGGGGGCCAACGTCCTGACTTTC. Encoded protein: CASLGGANVLTF.

The CDR3 bases are TGTGCCTGGAAAGAGGGGGCGAACCGGGACTATGGCTACACCTTC. Translating gives CAWKEGANRDYGYTF. The chain joins TRBV30 to TRBJ1-2, with TRBD1 identical over 7 bases. The CDR3 spans 15 residues. After removal of 4 bases from V and 3 bases from J, the junction contained 11 bases not matched to a gene. Germline CDR1 reads GTSNPN; CDR2 reads SVGIG (reference sequence).

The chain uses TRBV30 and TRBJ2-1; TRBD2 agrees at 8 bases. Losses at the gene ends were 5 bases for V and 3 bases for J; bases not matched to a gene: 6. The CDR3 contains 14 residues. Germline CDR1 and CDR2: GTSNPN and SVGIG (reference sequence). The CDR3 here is CAWFSGAGYNEQFF. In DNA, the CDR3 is TGTGCCTGGTTTAGCGGGGCGGGCTACAATGAGCAGTTCTTC. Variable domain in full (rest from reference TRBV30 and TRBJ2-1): SQTIHQWPATLVQPVGSPLSLECTVEGTSNPNLYWYRQAAGRGLQLLFYSVGIGQISSEVPQNLSASRPQDRQFILSSKKLLLSDSGFYLCAWFSGAGYNEQFFGPGTRLTVL.

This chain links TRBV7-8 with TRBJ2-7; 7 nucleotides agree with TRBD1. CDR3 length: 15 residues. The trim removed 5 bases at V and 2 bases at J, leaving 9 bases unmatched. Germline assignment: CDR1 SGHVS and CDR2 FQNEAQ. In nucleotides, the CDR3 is TGTGCCAGCAGCCACACCGGGACAGTGACCTACGAGCAGTACTTC. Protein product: CASSHTGTVTYEQYF.

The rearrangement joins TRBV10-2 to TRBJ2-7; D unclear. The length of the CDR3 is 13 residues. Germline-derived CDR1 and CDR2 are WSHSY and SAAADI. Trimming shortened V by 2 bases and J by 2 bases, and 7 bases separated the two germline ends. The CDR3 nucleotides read TGCGCCAGCAGTGAGATCGGACCCTACGAGCAGTACTTC. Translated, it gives CASSEIGPYEQYF.

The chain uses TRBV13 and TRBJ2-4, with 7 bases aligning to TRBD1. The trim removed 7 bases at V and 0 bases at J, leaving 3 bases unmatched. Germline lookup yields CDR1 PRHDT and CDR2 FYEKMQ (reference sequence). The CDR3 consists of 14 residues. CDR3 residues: CASTHRGAKNIQYF. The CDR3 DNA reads TGTGCCAGCACCCACAGGGGAGCCAAAAACATTCAGTACTTC.

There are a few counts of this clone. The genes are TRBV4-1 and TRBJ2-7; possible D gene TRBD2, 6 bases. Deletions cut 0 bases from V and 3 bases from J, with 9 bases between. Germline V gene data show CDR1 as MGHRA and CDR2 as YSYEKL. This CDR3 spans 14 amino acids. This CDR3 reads CASSQEWRDYEQYF. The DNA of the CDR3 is TGCGCCAGCAGCCAAGAGTGGAGGGACTACGAGCAGTACTTC.

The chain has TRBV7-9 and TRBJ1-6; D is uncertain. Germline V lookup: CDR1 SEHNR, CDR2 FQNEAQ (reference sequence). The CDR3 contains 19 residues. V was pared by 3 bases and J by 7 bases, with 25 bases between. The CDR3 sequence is CASSLSRASSSAPNSPLHF. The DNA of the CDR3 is TGTGCCAGCAGCTTGTCCCGGGCCTCAAGTTCCGCGCCGAATTCACCCCTCCACTTT.

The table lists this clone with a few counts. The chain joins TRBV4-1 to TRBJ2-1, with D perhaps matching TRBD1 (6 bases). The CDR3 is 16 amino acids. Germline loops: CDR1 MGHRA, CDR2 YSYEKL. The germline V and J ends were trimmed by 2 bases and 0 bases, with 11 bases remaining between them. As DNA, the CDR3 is TGCGCCAGCAGCCAAATGACAGGTGGCTCCTACAATGAGCAGTTCTTC. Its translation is CASSQMTGGSYNEQFF.